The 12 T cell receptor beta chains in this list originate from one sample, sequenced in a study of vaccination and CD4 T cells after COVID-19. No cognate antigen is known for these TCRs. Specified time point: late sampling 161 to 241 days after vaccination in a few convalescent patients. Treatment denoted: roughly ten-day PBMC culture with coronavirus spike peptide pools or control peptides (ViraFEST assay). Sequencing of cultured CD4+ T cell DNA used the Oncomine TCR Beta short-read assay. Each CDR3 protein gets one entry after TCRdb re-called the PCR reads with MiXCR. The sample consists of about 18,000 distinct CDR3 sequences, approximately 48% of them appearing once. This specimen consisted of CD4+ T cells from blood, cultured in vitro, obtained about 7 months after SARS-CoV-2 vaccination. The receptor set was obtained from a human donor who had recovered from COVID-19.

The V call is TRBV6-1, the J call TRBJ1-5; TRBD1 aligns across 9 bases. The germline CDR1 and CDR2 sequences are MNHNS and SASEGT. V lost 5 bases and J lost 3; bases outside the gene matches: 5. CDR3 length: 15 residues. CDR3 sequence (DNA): TGTGCCAGCAGTAAAGGGACAGGGTCCAATCAGCCCCAGCATTTT. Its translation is CASSKGTGSNQPQHF.

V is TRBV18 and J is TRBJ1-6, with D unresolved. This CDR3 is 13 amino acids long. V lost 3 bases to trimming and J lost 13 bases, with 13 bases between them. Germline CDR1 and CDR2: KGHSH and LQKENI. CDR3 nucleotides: TGTGCCAGCTCACCCCGACTGGAAGACCCCCTCCACTTT. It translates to CASSPRLEDPLHF. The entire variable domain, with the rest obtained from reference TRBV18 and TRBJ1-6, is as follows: NAGVMQNPRHLVRRRGQEARLRCSPMKGHSHVYWYRQLPEEGLKFMVYLQKENIIDESGMPKERFSAEFPKEGPSILRIQQVVRGDSAAYFCASSPRLEDPLHFGNGTRLTVT.

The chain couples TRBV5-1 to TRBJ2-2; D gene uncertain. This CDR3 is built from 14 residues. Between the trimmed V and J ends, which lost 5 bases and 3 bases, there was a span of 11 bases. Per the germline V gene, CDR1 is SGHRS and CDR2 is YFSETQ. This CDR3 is CASRPLPDTGELFF. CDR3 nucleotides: TGCGCCAGCAGACCCCTGCCGGACACCGGGGAGCTGTTTTTT.

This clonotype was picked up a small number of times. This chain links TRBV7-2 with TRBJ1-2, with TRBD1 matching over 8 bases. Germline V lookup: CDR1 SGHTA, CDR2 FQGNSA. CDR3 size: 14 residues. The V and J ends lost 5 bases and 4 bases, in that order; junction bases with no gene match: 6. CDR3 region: CASSVQGVVYGYTF. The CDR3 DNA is TGTGCCAGCAGCGTACAGGGGGTCGTCTATGGCTACACCTTC.

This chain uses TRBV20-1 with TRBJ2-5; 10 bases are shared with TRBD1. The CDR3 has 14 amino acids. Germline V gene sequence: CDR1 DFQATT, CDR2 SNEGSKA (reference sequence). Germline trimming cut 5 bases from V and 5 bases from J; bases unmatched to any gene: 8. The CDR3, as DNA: TGCAGTGCTCCTCGACAGGGGGCTTCGGAGACCCAGTACTTC. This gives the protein CSAPRQGASETQYF.

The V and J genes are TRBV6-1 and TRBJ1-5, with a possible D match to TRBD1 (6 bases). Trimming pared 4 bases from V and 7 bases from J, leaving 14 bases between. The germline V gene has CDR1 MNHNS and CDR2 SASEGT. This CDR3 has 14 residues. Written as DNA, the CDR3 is TGTGCCAGCAGTGTACAGGGATTGGGACAGCCCCAGCATTTT. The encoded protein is CASSVQGLGQPQHF.

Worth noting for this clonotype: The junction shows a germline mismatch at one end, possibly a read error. CDR3 nucleotides: TGTGCCAGCAGCACCCCCGGGTTTGGGATTACGGACTTC. Its protein product is CASSTPGFGITDF. The chain joins TRBV5-4 to TRBJ2-7; D gene ambiguous. The germline gives CDR1 SGHNT, CDR2 YYREEE (reference sequence). The CDR3 has 13 amino acids. The whole variable domain, filled in from reference TRBV5-4 and TRBJ2-7, reads ETGVTQSPTHLIKTRGQQVTLRCSSQSGHNTVSWYQQALGQGPQFIFQYYREEENGRGNFPPRFSGLQFPNYSSELNVNALELDDSALYLCASSTPGFGITDFGPGTRLTVT.

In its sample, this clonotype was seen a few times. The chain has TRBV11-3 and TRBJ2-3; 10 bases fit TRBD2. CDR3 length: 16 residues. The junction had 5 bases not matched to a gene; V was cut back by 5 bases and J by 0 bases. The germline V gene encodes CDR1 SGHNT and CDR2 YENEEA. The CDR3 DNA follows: TGTGCCAGCAGCCCGGGACTAGCGCCGAGCACAGATACGCAGTATTTT. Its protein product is CASSPGLAPSTDTQYF.

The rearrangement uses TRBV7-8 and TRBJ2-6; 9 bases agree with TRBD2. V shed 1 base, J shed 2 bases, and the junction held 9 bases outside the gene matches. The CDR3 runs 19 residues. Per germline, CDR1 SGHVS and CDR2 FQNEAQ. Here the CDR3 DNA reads TGTGCCAGCAGCTTAGATAGCGGGAGATTTAATCCTGGGGCCAACGTCCTGACTTTC. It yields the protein CASSLDSGRFNPGANVLTF.

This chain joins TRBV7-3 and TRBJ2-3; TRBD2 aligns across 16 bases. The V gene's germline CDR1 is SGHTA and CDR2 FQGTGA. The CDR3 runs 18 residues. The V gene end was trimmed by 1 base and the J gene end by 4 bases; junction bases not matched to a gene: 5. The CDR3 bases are TGTGCCAGCAGCTTAAGAGTGGGGACTAGCGGGGGGGCAGATACGCAGTATTTT. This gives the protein CASSLRVGTSGGADTQYF. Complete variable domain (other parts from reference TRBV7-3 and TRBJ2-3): GAGVSQTPSNKVTEKGKYVELRCDPISGHTALYWYRQSLGQGPEFLIYFQGTGAADDSGLPNDRFFAVRPEGSVSTLKIQRTERGDSAVYLCASSLRVGTSGGADTQYFGPGTRLTVL.

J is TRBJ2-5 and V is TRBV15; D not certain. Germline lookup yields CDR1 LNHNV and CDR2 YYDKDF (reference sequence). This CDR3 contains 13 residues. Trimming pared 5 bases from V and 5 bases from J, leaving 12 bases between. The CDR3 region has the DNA TGTGCCACCAGCCGAGCAGTTTGGGAGACCCAGTACTTC. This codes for CATSRAVWETQYF.

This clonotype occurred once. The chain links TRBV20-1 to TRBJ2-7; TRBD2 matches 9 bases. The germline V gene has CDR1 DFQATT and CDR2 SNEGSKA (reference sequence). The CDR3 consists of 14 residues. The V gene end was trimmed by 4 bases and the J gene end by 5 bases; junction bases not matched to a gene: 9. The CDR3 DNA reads TGCAGTGCTATCCCGGCGGGAGGGCGTGACGAGCAGTACTTC. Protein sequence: CSAIPAGGRDEQYF.